The 24 T cell receptor beta chains listed next were all sequenced from one sample in a study of blood T cell repertoires in COVID-19. Repertoires were generated with immunoSEQ multiplex PCR, while TCRdb's copy carries only in-frame clones and drops some. The sample shows approximately 380,000 clones, 88% of them seen only once. Sequencing used PBMCs or T cells enriched from blood (not recorded which). These receptors originate from a woman between 18 and 30 years old who had recovered from COVID-19.

The chain is built from TRBV5-1 and TRBJ2-7; 8 bases agree with TRBD1. The germline gives CDR1 SGHRS, CDR2 YFSETQ. The junction had 4 bases not matched to a gene; V was cut back by 3 bases and J by 2 bases. This CDR3 is 14 amino acids long. The CDR3 sequence: CASSWTGLPYEQYF. CDR3 in DNA: TGCGCCAGCAGCTGGACAGGGCTCCCCTACGAGCAGTACTTC.

This clone has a single count. V is TRBV12-3 or TRBV12-4 and J is TRBJ2-5, with a possible D match to TRBD2 (6 bases). CDR3 length: 11 amino acids. V was trimmed by 1 base and J by 9 bases, leaving 6 bases between them. The CDR3 is CASSLGRAQYF. For the CDR3, the DNA is TGTGCCAGCAGTTTAGGGAGGGCCCAGTACTTC.

The chain has TRBV10-3 and TRBJ2-7, with 16 bases fitting TRBD2. This CDR3 spans 17 amino acids. The V and J ends lost 2 bases and 5 bases, in that order; junction bases with no gene match: 6. In germline, CDR1 is ENHRY, CDR2 SYGVKD. The CDR3 region is CAISEPGLAGGPHEQYF. For the CDR3, the DNA is TGTGCCATCAGTGAGCCGGGACTAGCGGGGGGGCCCCACGAGCAGTACTTC.

The J gene is TRBJ1-5, the V gene TRBV3-1 (or the pseudogene TRBV3-2); D is undetermined. Germline values: CDR1 LGHDT, CDR2 YNNKEL (reference sequence). Trimming cost V 0 bases and J 0 bases, with 15 bases left between them. This CDR3 is built from 18 residues. The chain's CDR3 is CASSQEEWRAYSNQPQHF. The CDR3, as DNA: TGTGCCAGCAGCCAAGAGGAATGGAGAGCTTATAGCAATCAGCCCCAGCATTTT.

The chain uses TRBV19 and TRBJ1-4; 10 bases are a match to TRBD1. Germline V CDR1 and CDR2: LNHDA, SQIVND (reference sequence). The trim removed 6 bases at V and 8 bases at J, leaving 12 bases unmatched. There are 16 residues in the CDR3. CDR3 sequence reads: CASSLTLDRGREKLFF. The CDR3 nucleotides are TGTGCCAGTAGCCTAACGTTGGACAGGGGGAGGGAAAAACTGTTTTTT. Based on the CDR3 plus reference TRBV19 and TRBJ1-4, the full variable domain is DGGITQSPKYLFRKEGQNVTLSCEQNLNHDAMYWYRQDPGQGLRLIYYSQIVNDFQKGDIAEGYSVSREKKESFPLTVTSAQKNPTAFYLCASSLTLDRGREKLFFGSGTQLSVL.

V and J are TRBV24-1 and TRBJ2-3, with TRBD2 identical over 10 bases. Germline V gene data show CDR1 as KGHDR and CDR2 as SFDVKD. V trimming: 4 bases; J trimming: 1 base; junction bases outside the gene matches: 4. The CDR3 totals 16 residues. CDR3 coding DNA: TGTGCCACCAGTGAGACCCTAGCGGGGGGCACAGATACGCAGTATTTT. Protein sequence: CATSETLAGGTDTQYF.

The rearrangement links TRBV10-1 to TRBJ2-7; a possible D gene is TRBD2 (7 bases). The CDR3 runs 14 residues. Germline V gives CDR1 WNHNN, CDR2 SYGVQD (reference sequence). V dropped 8 bases and J dropped 4 bases, with 18 bases sitting between them. CDR3 sequence reads: CASQRGASRYEQYF. The CDR3 nucleotides are TGCGCCAGCCAACGGGGGGCTTCTCGGTACGAGCAGTACTTC.

The V and J genes are TRBV28 and TRBJ1-2; possibly TRBD1 for D (6 bases). The CDR3 is 13 residues long. V lost 5 bases and J lost 9, with 16 bases in between. CDR1 and CDR2 from the germline V gene are MDHEN and SYDVKM. CDR3 sequence reads: CASSLSQGMSYTF. CDR3 nucleotide sequence: TGTGCCAGCAGTCTCTCGCAGGGGATGAGCTACACCTTC.

This chain joins TRBV7-2 and TRBJ1-2; D is uncertain. This CDR3 comprises 11 residues. V shed 5 bases and J shed 7 bases, with 8 bases lying between them. Germline CDR1 and CDR2: SGHTA and FQGNSA. The CDR3 coding sequence is TGTGCCAGCAGCCCTACTCTTGGCTACACCTTC. It specifies CASSPTLGYTF.

The CDR3 here is CASSARLAGGRETQYF. CDR3 sequence (DNA): TGTGCCAGCAGCGCAAGACTAGCGGGGGGGCGGGAGACCCAGTACTTC. The rearrangement links TRBV9 to TRBJ2-5; TRBD2 agrees at 14 bases. Losses at the gene ends were 3 bases for V and 5 bases for J; bases not matched to a gene: 6. This CDR3 spans 16 amino acids. The germline V gene encodes CDR1 SGDLS and CDR2 YYNGEE.

V gene TRBV7-8 combines with J gene TRBJ1-5; D is unresolved. Germline CDR1 and CDR2: SGHVS and FQNEAQ. The CDR3 totals 9 residues. V was cut by 11 bases and J by 6 bases, with 5 bases left in between. The CDR3 DNA sequence: TGTGCCCCCAGTCAGCCCCAGCATTTT. It is translated as CAPSQPQHF.

The rearrangement uses TRBV6-5 and TRBJ2-3; TRBD2 agrees at 8 bases. This CDR3 comprises 15 residues. Germline trimming cut 6 bases from V and 7 bases from J; bases unmatched to any gene: 12. Germline V lookup: CDR1 MNHEY, CDR2 SVGAGI. The CDR3 protein is CASRRGLEGIYTQYF. DNA for the CDR3: TGTGCCAGCAGGAGGGGACTAGAGGGAATTTATACGCAGTATTTT.

This chain joins TRBV4-3 and TRBJ1-1, with D hard to call. Trimming stripped 1 base from V and 6 bases from J, with 9 bases between. The CDR3 consists of 13 residues. CDR1 is LGHNA, CDR2 YSLEER, per germline. CDR3 residues: CASSQARGAEAFF. Here the CDR3 DNA reads TGCGCCAGCAGCCAAGCACGAGGCGCTGAAGCTTTCTTT.

This clone was observed a few times. The chain combines TRBV4-1 with TRBJ1-2, with 12 bases matching TRBD1. The CDR3 runs to 16 residues. Germline CDR1 is MGHRA and CDR2 is YSYEKL. V shed 4 bases, J shed 1 base, and the junction held 4 bases outside the gene matches. CDR3 coding DNA: TGCGCCAGCAGCCCGGGACAGGGGGCGGATAACTATGGCTACACCTTC. It yields the protein CASSPGQGADNYGYTF.

This chain connects TRBV5-1 to TRBJ2-7; D gene ambiguous. Germline CDR1 and CDR2: SGHRS and YFSETQ. V lost 3 bases and J 9 bases, leaving 10 bases between the germline ends. CDR3 size: 11 residues. CDR3 in DNA: TGCGCCAGCAGCTCTCGAGGCCTGCAGTACTTC. This sequence encodes CASSSRGLQYF.

This chain joins TRBV18 and TRBJ1-1; D may be TRBD1 (6 bases). Germline assignment: CDR1 KGHSH and CDR2 LQKENI. V dropped 2 bases and J dropped 11 bases, with 15 bases sitting between them. There are 13 residues in the CDR3. The CDR3 sequence is CASSPGGARGAFF. In DNA, the CDR3 is TGTGCCAGCTCACCAGGGGGCGCTAGGGGGGCTTTCTTT.

The chain combines TRBV28 with TRBJ1-5; D ambiguous. Germline V gives CDR1 MDHEN, CDR2 SYDVKM. V lost 3 bases, J lost 0 bases, and 12 bases lay in between. CDR3 length: 16 residues. In DNA form, the CDR3 reads TGTGCCAGCAGTTTCCGGACTGGTTATAGCAATCAGCCCCAGCATTTT. Translated, it gives CASSFRTGYSNQPQHF.

The V call is TRBV11-2, the J call TRBJ2-7, with 7 bases matching TRBD1. This CDR3 has 14 amino acids. With 5 bases clipped from V and 5 bases from J, the junction kept 9 bases outside the gene matches. Germline V lookup: CDR1 SGHAT, CDR2 FQNNGV. The CDR3 spells CASSRYRGPHEQYF. Here the CDR3 DNA reads TGTGCCAGCAGCAGATACAGGGGACCCCACGAGCAGTACTTC.

The V call is TRBV3-1 (or the pseudogene TRBV3-2), the J call TRBJ1-2, with no clear D. The CDR3 runs to 14 residues. Per the germline V gene, CDR1 is LGHDT and CDR2 is YNNKEL (reference sequence). With 1 base removed from V and 5 bases from J, the gap between germline ends came to 11 bases. DNA for the CDR3: TGTGCCAGCAGCCAAGCAGCCAGGTTTTATGGCTACACCTTC. Amino acids: CASSQAARFYGYTF.

V and J are TRBV7-9 and TRBJ1-1; unclear D gene. The CDR3 runs 13 residues. V lost 6 bases to trimming and J lost 3 bases, with 11 bases between them. CDR1 is SEHNR and CDR2 is FQNEAQ in the germline V gene (reference sequence). The CDR3 nucleotides read TGTGCCAGCAGTCTTACACGGGACACTGAAGCTTTCTTT. Translation gives CASSLTRDTEAFF.

The chain couples TRBV4-3 to TRBJ2-1; 8 nucleotides line up with TRBD1. The junction had 5 bases not matched to a gene; V was cut back by 4 bases and J by 3 bases. The CDR3 runs 15 residues. CDR1 and CDR2 (germline): LGHNA, YSLEER. This CDR3 reads CASSPRGQVYNEQFF. CDR3 nucleotide sequence: TGCGCCAGCAGCCCCAGGGGACAGGTCTACAATGAGCAGTTCTTC.

In its sample, this clone was seen once. The rearrangement links TRBV6-5 to TRBJ1-1; no reliable D call. Trimming pared 6 bases from V and 1 base from J, leaving 9 bases between. Germline V gives CDR1 MNHEY, CDR2 SVGAGI. The CDR3 length is 13 residues. The CDR3 here is CASSFTENTEAFF. The CDR3 coding sequence is TGTGCCAGCAGCTTCACTGAGAACACTGAAGCTTTCTTT.

The V gene is TRBV2, the J gene TRBJ1-5; a weak D match, TRBD1 (5 bases). The ends were cut back, 0 bases at V and 6 bases at J, with 12 bases in the middle. The germline V gene encodes CDR1 SNHLY and CDR2 FYNNEI. There are 15 residues in the CDR3. The CDR3 reads CASSEALGEVQPQHF. The CDR3 DNA follows: TGTGCCAGCAGTGAAGCACTAGGGGAGGTTCAGCCCCAGCATTTT.

CDR3 bases: TGCGCCAGCAGCCAAGAACAAGTAGCTCCGGGTGAGCAGTTCTTC. Protein product: CASSQEQVAPGEQFF. The V call is TRBV4-3, the J call TRBJ2-1, with D unresolved. V was pared by 0 bases and J by 9 bases, with 15 bases between. The germline CDR1 and CDR2 sequences are LGHNA and YSLEER. This CDR3 is built from 15 residues.